The 30 T cell receptor beta chains below were found in one sample sequenced in a study of memory CD4+ T cells and cytomegalovirus serostatus. The sort gate was single viable CD3+CD4+CD8-CD45RO+ cells for memory CD4+ T cells. Only in-frame clones appear in the TCRdb table, and some are missing; sequencing was by immunoSEQ multiplex PCR. The sample lists about 60,000 clones, around three quarters occurring once. Material for sequencing was memory CD4+ T cells from blood. The receptors were sampled from an adult in good health and CMV-seropositive.

The V and J genes are TRBV5-4 and TRBJ1-2; D remains unclear. V was clipped by 4 bases and J by 8 bases, with 18 bases between them. The CDR3 extends over 14 amino acids. Germline CDR1 reads SGHNT; CDR2 reads YYREEE (reference sequence). CDR3 sequence (DNA): TGTGCCAGCAGCCCGCGGACCGAACTGAGGGGCTACACCTTC. Amino acid sequence: CASSPRTELRGYTF.

This chain connects TRBV28 to TRBJ1-5, with a tentative D call TRBD1 (5 bases). Germline-derived CDR1 and CDR2 are MDHEN and SYDVKM. The ends were cut back, 9 bases at V and 7 bases at J, with 40 bases in the middle. The CDR3 contains 21 residues. For the CDR3, the DNA is TGTGCCAGAGACAGTATAGGACCTTACGGAGGATCCCCAAGTCCGGAACAGCCCCAGCATTTT. Its translation is CARDSIGPYGGSPSPEQPQHF.

The chain links TRBV19 to TRBJ2-5, with TRBD1 identical over 7 bases. This CDR3 region has 16 residues. Trimming removed 9 bases from V and 0 bases from J; junction bases left unmatched: 13. CDR1 LNHDA and CDR2 SQIVND come from the germline V gene (reference sequence). In DNA, the CDR3 is TGTGCCAGCAGGATCACAGGGGCGAGGTACCAAGAGACCCAGTACTTC. It encodes CASRITGARYQETQYF. The full variable domain, its missing parts supplied by reference TRBV19 and TRBJ2-5, is DGGITQSPKYLFRKEGQNVTLSCEQNLNHDAMYWYRQDPGQGLRLIYYSQIVNDFQKGDIAEGYSVSREKKESFPLTVTSAQKNPTAFYLCASRITGARYQETQYFGPGTRLLVL.

V and J are TRBV4-3 and TRBJ2-7; 13 bases agree with TRBD2. This CDR3 contains 17 residues. V gave up 4 bases and J gave up 5 bases; unmatched junction bases: 11. Germline assignment: CDR1 LGHNA and CDR2 YSLEER. The CDR3, as DNA: TGCGCCAGCAGCCCACTAGCGGGAGGGCCAATCGTCCACGAGCAGTACGTC. It codes for CASSPLAGGPIVHEQYV.

This rearrangement joins TRBV11-2 to TRBJ2-1; perhaps TRBD1 as D (5 bases). This CDR3 has 14 residues. The germline V gene encodes CDR1 SGHAT and CDR2 FQNNGV. The ends were cut back, 8 bases at V and 6 bases at J, with 17 bases in the middle. The CDR3 spells CASRPSRVGNEQFF. CDR3 nucleotide sequence: TGTGCCAGCCGTCCAAGCAGGGTGGGCAATGAGCAGTTCTTC.

The chain couples TRBV29-1 to TRBJ2-1; D ambiguous. CDR3 length equals 10 residues. With 2 bases removed from V and 9 bases from J, the gap between germline ends came to 5 bases. Per germline, CDR1 SQVTM and CDR2 ANQGSEA. In DNA form, the CDR3 reads TGCAGCGTTGAAAGTGGTGAGCAGTTCTTC. This gives the protein CSVESGEQFF.

This chain links TRBV12-5 with TRBJ1-5; 7 bases align to TRBD1. The V gene end was trimmed by 6 bases and the J gene end by 7 bases; junction bases not matched to a gene: 3. The CDR3 consists of 12 residues. Germline V CDR1 and CDR2: LGHNT, FRNRAP. The CDR3, as DNA: TGTGCTAGTGGCGTGACAGGGCAGCCCCAGCATTTT. Translation: CASGVTGQPQHF. Complete variable domain (other parts from reference TRBV12-5 and TRBJ1-5): DARVTQTPRHKVTEMGQEVTMRCQPILGHNTVFWYRQTMMQGLELLAYFRNRAPLDDSGMPKDRFSAEMPDATLATLKIQPSEPRDSAVYFCASGVTGQPQHFGDGTRLSIL.

This clone ranks as medium-sized. V is TRBV11-3 and J is TRBJ2-1, with D possibly matching TRBD2 (6 bases). V gave up 5 bases and J gave up 7 bases, with 12 bases separating them. This CDR3 comprises 13 residues. The germline V gene encodes CDR1 SGHNT and CDR2 YENEEA. CDR3 nucleotides: TGTGCCAGCAGCGGCGGGACCTTTAATGAGCAGTTCTTC. Its translation: CASSGGTFNEQFF.

This rearrangement joins TRBV5-1 to TRBJ1-1, with a possible D match to TRBD1 (6 bases). The germline V gene encodes CDR1 SGHRS and CDR2 YFSETQ. The CDR3 runs 14 residues. The germline V and J ends were trimmed by 4 bases and 2 bases, with 12 bases remaining between them. CDR3 amino acids: CASSPSGGNTEAFF. In DNA form, the CDR3 reads TGCGCCAGCAGCCCCTCGGGGGGCAACACTGAAGCTTTCTTT.

The V call is TRBV5-4, the J call TRBJ2-5, with D hard to call. CDR1 SGHNT and CDR2 YYREEE come from the germline V gene (reference sequence). The V and J ends lost 2 bases and 1 base respectively, with 9 bases between them. There are 14 residues in the CDR3. The CDR3 sequence: CASSFGPLQETQYF. As DNA, the CDR3 is TGTGCCAGCAGCTTCGGACCCCTCCAAGAGACCCAGTACTTC.

This clone was seen only a few times. The CDR3 nucleotides read TGTGCCAGCAGCAGCCCCCGCCTAGCGGGTTATACGCAGTATTTT. The encoded protein is CASSSPRLAGYTQYF. V is TRBV11-3 and J is TRBJ2-3, with 8 bases aligning to TRBD2. The germline V gene encodes CDR1 SGHNT and CDR2 YENEEA. J lost 7 bases, V lost 5 bases, and 11 bases had no gene match. CDR3 size: 15 residues.

This clone has just a few counts. The rearrangement links TRBV19 to TRBJ1-5; D may be TRBD1 (5 bases). V was cut by 6 bases and J by 5 bases, with 17 bases left in between. Germline V CDR1 and CDR2: LNHDA, SQIVND (reference sequence). This CDR3 is built from 15 residues. CDR3 bases: TGTGCCAGTAGCCCCGTTGGAGGGGCTCATCAGCCCCAGCATTTT. Protein sequence: CASSPVGGAHQPQHF.

J is TRBJ1-1 and V is TRBV29-1; 7 positions match TRBD1. The V gene's germline CDR1 is SQVTM and CDR2 ANQGSEA. The CDR3 consists of 15 residues. V shed 7 bases, J shed 4 bases, and the junction held 15 bases outside the gene matches. This CDR3 is CSAKEVDRWGTEAFF. CDR3 coding DNA: TGCAGCGCTAAAGAGGTGGACAGGTGGGGCACTGAAGCTTTCTTT.

The rearrangement uses TRBV7-2 and TRBJ1-2; D is unresolved. Trimming removed 1 base from V and 8 bases from J, with 11 bases in between. The germline gives CDR1 SGHTA, CDR2 FQGNSA. This CDR3 contains 13 residues. DNA for the CDR3: TGTGCCAGCAGCTTAGGGGTAATAAGAGGCTACACCTTC. This codes for CASSLGVIRGYTF.

On this clone: The sample has other DNA sequences that encode this CDR3 too. This chain joins TRBV5-1 and TRBJ1-1, with a possible D match to TRBD1 (5 bases). Germline V gene lookup returns CDR1 SGHRS and CDR2 YFSETQ. V was shortened by 2 bases and J by 1 base, with 9 bases between the two germline ends. The CDR3 loop spans 14 amino acids. CDR3: CASSFARENTEAFF. The CDR3 DNA is TGCGCCAGCAGCTTTGCCAGGGAGAACACTGAAGCTTTCTTT.

V is TRBV7-9 and J is TRBJ2-4; D gene unclear. Per the germline V gene, CDR1 is SEHNR and CDR2 is FQNEAQ (reference sequence). This CDR3 is built from 15 residues. V was cut by 1 base and J by 0 bases, with 7 bases left in between. CDR3 DNA: TGTGCCAGCAGCTTAGTCTTGGGAGCCAAAAACATTCAGTACTTC. Residues: CASSLVLGAKNIQYF.

The chain joins TRBV30 to TRBJ1-5; D unclear. The germline gives CDR1 GTSNPN, CDR2 SVGIG (reference sequence). V shed 0 bases and J shed 7 bases, with 10 bases lying between them. The CDR3 has 13 amino acids. The CDR3, as DNA: TGTGCCTGGAGTGTAAAAGGGATACAGCCCCAGCATTTT. It translates to CAWSVKGIQPQHF.

V is TRBV4-3 and J is TRBJ2-7; the match to TRBD2 covers 7 bases. Per the germline V gene, CDR1 is LGHNA and CDR2 is YSLEER. This CDR3 is 15 amino acids long. V lost 4 bases and J lost 5; bases outside the gene matches: 11. CDR3 sequence (DNA): TGCGCCAGCAGCCCTAGCGGAAACTTAAAAGACGAGCAGTACTTC. Its translation is CASSPSGNLKDEQYF.

This clone was picked up one time. The rearrangement links TRBV20-1 to TRBJ1-1, with D uncertain. V lost 0 bases to trimming and J lost 4 bases, with 3 bases between them. Looked up from germline, CDR1 is DFQATT and CDR2 is SNEGSKA (reference sequence). This CDR3 is 11 amino acids long. CDR3 DNA sequence: TGCAGTGCTAGAGAGAGCACTGAAGCTTTCTTT. Its protein product is CSARESTEAFF.

This chain connects TRBV7-9 to TRBJ1-2; 7 positions match TRBD1. The germline CDR1 and CDR2 sequences are SEHNR and FQNEAQ (reference sequence). Unmatched junction bases numbered 8, after V lost 4 bases and J lost 3 bases. This CDR3 has 15 residues. This chain's CDR3 is CASSSTGVFDYGYTF. The CDR3 region has the DNA TGTGCCAGCAGCTCCACAGGGGTTTTCGACTATGGCTACACCTTC. Complete variable domain (other parts from reference TRBV7-9 and TRBJ1-2): DTGVSQNPRHKITKRGQNVTFRCDPISEHNRLYWYRQTLGQGPEFLTYFQNEAQLEKSRLLSDRFSAERPKGSFSTLEIQRTEQGDSAMYLCASSSTGVFDYGYTFGSGTRLTVV.

The chain employs TRBV7-9 and TRBJ1-1; no definite D call. CDR3 length: 11 amino acids. The V gene lost 2 bases and the J gene lost 5 bases, with 3 bases spanning the gap. The germline V gene has CDR1 SEHNR and CDR2 FQNEAQ (reference sequence). CDR3 protein: CASSLSTEAFF. The CDR3 DNA follows: TGTGCCAGCAGCTTAAGTACTGAAGCTTTCTTT.

The V and J genes are TRBV18 and TRBJ1-5; 7 nucleotides align to TRBD1. The CDR3 covers 15 residues. Germline V gives CDR1 KGHSH, CDR2 LQKENI. V dropped 3 bases and J dropped 9; count of bases not matched to a gene: 11. CDR3 protein: CASSPPTTGRRPQHF. The CDR3 DNA reads TGTGCCAGCTCACCCCCGACGACAGGGAGAAGGCCCCAGCATTTT.

Comments on this clone: Other nucleotide sequences from this sample produce the same CDR3. This chain uses TRBV7-6 with TRBJ2-5; TRBD1 matches at 7 bases. Trimming removed 4 bases from V and 2 bases from J; junction bases left unmatched: 4. Germline CDR1 is SGHVS and CDR2 is FNYEAQ. The CDR3 has 14 residues. The CDR3 here is CASSSTGPQETQYF. The CDR3 DNA follows: TGTGCCAGCAGCTCGACAGGGCCACAAGAGACCCAGTACTTC.

The chain employs TRBV28 and TRBJ2-7; the D call may be TRBD1 or TRBD2 (5 bases each). The CDR3 is 15 residues long. The germline V gene has CDR1 MDHEN and CDR2 SYDVKM. Trimming took off 3 bases at V and 5 bases at J, with 17 bases between the two ends. The CDR3: CASSLWAGTSNEQYF. The DNA for the CDR3 is TGTGCCAGCAGTTTGTGGGCCGGGACCTCAAACGAGCAGTACTTC.

The V and J genes are TRBV7-8 and TRBJ2-7, with a tentative D call TRBD2 (5 bases). V was shortened by 5 bases and J by 5 bases, with 19 bases between the two germline ends. Germline V CDR1 and CDR2: SGHVS, FQNEAQ. The CDR3 has 15 residues. DNA of the CDR3: TGTGCCAGCAGCCGGGCCGGACTCGTTGGTAACGAGCAGTACTTC. This codes for CASSRAGLVGNEQYF.

The chain couples TRBV5-1 to TRBJ2-6; no clear D. The CDR3 totals 16 residues. CDR1 and CDR2 from the germline V gene are SGHRS and YFSETQ. The V end lost 4 bases, the J end lost 0 bases, and 11 bases lay between the germline ends. As DNA, the CDR3 is TGCGCCAGCAGCCCCCAGCTTACCTCTGGGGCCAACGTCCTGACTTTC. It codes for CASSPQLTSGANVLTF.

This clone was found a few times. This chain links TRBV18 with TRBJ1-1; D call uncertain. This CDR3 spans 14 amino acids. V dropped 3 bases and J dropped 1 base, with 9 bases sitting between them. Per the germline V gene, CDR1 is KGHSH and CDR2 is LQKENI. The CDR3 sequence is CASSPWRANTEAFF. CDR3 nucleotide sequence: TGTGCCAGCTCACCGTGGAGGGCGAACACTGAAGCTTTCTTT.

The chain uses TRBV19 and TRBJ1-2; tentative D call: TRBD1 (5 bases). The CDR3 totals 14 residues. Per the germline V gene, CDR1 is LNHDA and CDR2 is SQIVND (reference sequence). The DNA for the CDR3 is TGTGCGACACGTACGGGGGGGATAGACTATGGCTACACCTTC. Its translation: CATRTGGIDYGYTF.

The chain links TRBV6-1 to TRBJ2-7; TRBD2 matches at 9 bases. The CDR3 is 14 residues long. CDR1 is MNHNS, CDR2 SASEGT, per germline. Unmatched junction bases numbered 3, after V lost 4 bases and J lost 2 bases. The CDR3 spells CASSAIAGAYEQYV. The CDR3 region has the DNA TGTGCCAGCAGTGCGATAGCGGGGGCCTACGAGCAGTACGTC.

The V gene is TRBV30, the J gene TRBJ1-1; 9 nucleotides line up with TRBD1. The J segment lost 1 base and the V segment lost 5 bases, leaving 11 bases of the junction unmatched. This CDR3 spans 16 amino acids. From germline, CDR1 is GTSNPN and CDR2 SVGIG (reference sequence). The CDR3 region has the DNA TGTGCCTGGGGCCCGGGGACAGGGATCCGGAACACTGAAGCTTTCTTT. Its protein product is CAWGPGTGIRNTEAFF.